These 2 T cell receptor beta chains originate from one sample sequenced in a study of tumor and adjacent non-tumor tissue in lung cancer. The template was RNA from unsorted bulk tissue. A modified ARM-PCR protocol with three rounds of nested PCR amplified TCRbeta. Each CDR3 protein is one row after TCRdb ran MiXCR on the multiplex PCR reads. The sample includes 70,000 to 90,000 distinct CDR3 sequences, 75% to 90% of them seen just once. The sample consisted of lung tumor tissue. The receptor source for this set is a woman between 45 and 60 years old with non-small cell lung cancer.

This chain's CDR3 is CASSQIIWTACSALHF. Written as DNA, the CDR3 is TGTGCCAGCAGCCAAATCATATGGACTGCTTGTTCAGCCCTCCACTTT. The gene calls are TRBV21-1 and TRBJ1-6. TRBV21-1 is assigned pseudogene status. The CDR3 is made up of 16 amino acids.

The rearrangement links TRBV20-1 to TRBJ2-1; TRBD2 might be the D (5 bases). Trimming pared 2 bases from V and 13 bases from J, leaving 21 bases between. The germline V gene has CDR1 DFQATT and CDR2 SNEGSKA (reference sequence). The length of the CDR3 is 14 residues. This CDR3 is CSARLGSSYNVQFF. CDR3 DNA sequence: TGCAGTGCTAGACTAGGGAGCTCCTACAATGTTCAGTTCTTC.